One sample yielded the 7 T cell receptor beta chains listed below, sequenced in a study of OX40 agonist ivuxolimab in advanced cancers. Generated by immunoSEQ multiplex PCR, the TCRdb table keeps only in-frame clones and is missing some. This table holds roughly 70,000 clones, about 83% found once. Sequencing was performed on CD4+ or CD8+ T cells sorted from blood, taken in a trial of the OX40 agonist ivuxolimab. Every receptor here comes from an adult with an advanced solid tumor such as melanoma, head and neck, liver or kidney cancer.

This clone was seen more than once but under ten times. The V call is TRBV4-1, the J call TRBJ2-7; 10 nucleotides align to TRBD2. CDR1 and CDR2 from the germline V gene are MGHRA and YSYEKL. The CDR3 runs to 16 residues. Losses at the gene ends were 0 bases for V and 7 bases for J; bases not matched to a gene: 9. CDR3 loop: CASSQDFQLAGREQYF. The CDR3 nucleotides read TGCGCCAGCAGCCAAGATTTCCAACTAGCGGGGAGGGAGCAGTACTTC.

The chain joins TRBV5-1 to TRBJ2-3, with 11 positions matching TRBD2. Unmatched junction bases numbered 9, after V lost 1 base and J lost 5 bases. The CDR3 consists of 17 residues. The germline gives CDR1 SGHRS, CDR2 YFSETQ. In nucleotides, the CDR3 is TGCGCCAGCAGCTTGAGAGATAGCGGGGGGGCCGGAGATACGCAGTATTTT. This codes for CASSLRDSGGAGDTQYF.

This clone was picked up one time. V gene TRBV6-5 combines with J gene TRBJ1-1; TRBD1 might be the D (6 bases). V was cut by 4 bases and J by 7 bases, with 16 bases left in between. Germline lookup yields CDR1 MNHEY and CDR2 SVGAGI. CDR3 size: 14 residues. As DNA, the CDR3 is TGTGCCAGCAGTTCCAACAGGGCTATAGGTGAAGCTTTCTTT. This translates into CASSSNRAIGEAFF.

The V and J genes are TRBV29-1 and TRBJ2-1; 7 nucleotides agree with TRBD1. Germline assignment: CDR1 SQVTM and CDR2 ANQGSEA. This CDR3 has 14 amino acids. V shed 7 bases and J 5 bases; nucleotides not matched to a gene: 11. As DNA, the CDR3 is TGCAGCGCCCGGGCACCTGACAGGGACAATGAGCAGTTCTTC. Translating gives CSARAPDRDNEQFF.

In its sample, this clone is medium-sized. This chain links TRBV18 with TRBJ1-1; possible D gene TRBD1, 6 bases. The V and J ends lost 3 bases and 4 bases respectively, with 15 bases between them. Looked up from germline, CDR1 is KGHSH and CDR2 is LQKENI. This CDR3 comprises 15 residues. Here the CDR3 DNA reads TGTGCCAGCTCACCCCAAGGGGGGTTGGGCACTGAAGCTTTCTTT. Its protein is CASSPQGGLGTEAFF.

The chain employs TRBV11-1 and TRBJ2-1; the match to TRBD2 covers 9 bases. Germline CDR1 SGHAT, CDR2 FQDESV (reference sequence). V gave up 5 bases and J gave up 0 bases; unmatched junction bases: 8. This CDR3 region has 17 residues. CDR3 DNA sequence: TGTGCCAGCAGCCCAAGGGCGGGGGGGTTCTCCTACAATGAGCAGTTCTTC. This codes for CASSPRAGGFSYNEQFF. Combining the CDR3 with reference TRBV11-1 and TRBJ2-1 gives the whole variable domain EAEVAQSPRYKITEKSQAVAFWCDPISGHATLYWYRQILGQGPELLVQFQDESVVDDSQLPKDRFSAERLKGVDSTLKIQPAELGDSAMYLCASSPRAGGFSYNEQFFGPGTRLTVL.

The chain combines TRBV29-1 with TRBJ2-7; possibly TRBD1 for D (5 bases). Trimming pared 5 bases from V and 11 bases from J, leaving 13 bases between. The germline CDR1 and CDR2 sequences are SQVTM and ANQGSEA. The CDR3 runs 10 residues. CDR3 in DNA: TGCAGCGTTTCTGCAGGGATGGAGTACTTC. It specifies CSVSAGMEYF.